This T cell receptor (beta chain) was captured by sequencing in a study of cytomegalovirus exposure and HLA in healthy donors. General study points: Several V segments, TRBV6-2 and TRBV6-3 among them, could not be told apart and were dropped.

Details on this clone: Antigen specificity is unknown.

Germline V lookup: CDR1 SGHKS, CDR2 YYEKEE (reference sequence). Trimming removed 3 bases at V and 0 bases at J, with 10 bases between. CDR3 length: 14 amino acids. The PCR had 60 Vbeta and 13 Jbeta primers. The table came from immunoSEQ multiplex PCR; TCRdb's copy has only in-frame clones and leaves some out. The sample contains around 50,000 clones, about 80% of which appear only once. The chain employs TRBV5-5 and TRBJ2-7; D possibly corresponds to TRBD2 (5 bases). The sample comprised PBMCs. This clonotype was sampled from a man between 25 and 39 years old in good health and CMV-seronegative. This CDR3 reads CASSWWESSYEQYF. In DNA form, the CDR3 reads TGTGCCAGCAGCTGGTGGGAGAGCTCCTACGAGCAGTACTTC. The full variable domain, its missing parts supplied by reference TRBV5-5 and TRBJ2-7, is DAGVTQSPTHLIKTRGQQVTLRCSPISGHKSVSWYQQVLGQGPQFIFQYYEKEERGRGNFPDRFSARQFPNYSSELNVNALLLGDSALYLCASSWWESSYEQYFGPGTRLTVT.